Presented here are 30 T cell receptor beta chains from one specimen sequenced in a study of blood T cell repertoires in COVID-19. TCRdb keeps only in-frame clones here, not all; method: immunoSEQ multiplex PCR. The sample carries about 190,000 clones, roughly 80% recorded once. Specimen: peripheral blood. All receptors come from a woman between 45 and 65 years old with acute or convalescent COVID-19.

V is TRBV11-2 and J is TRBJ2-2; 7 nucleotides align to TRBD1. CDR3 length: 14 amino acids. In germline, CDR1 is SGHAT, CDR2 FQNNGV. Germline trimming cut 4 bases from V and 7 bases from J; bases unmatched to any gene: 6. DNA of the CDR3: TGTGCCAGCAGCTACCTCCGGGACAGCGGGGAGCTGTTTTTT. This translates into CASSYLRDSGELFF.

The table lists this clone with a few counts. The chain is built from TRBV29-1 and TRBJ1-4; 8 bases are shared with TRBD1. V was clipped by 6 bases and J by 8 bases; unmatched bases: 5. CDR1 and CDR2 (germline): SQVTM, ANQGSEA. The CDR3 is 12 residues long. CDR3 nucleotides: TGCAGCGTCAGGGGGCGAGAAGAAAAACTGTTTTTT. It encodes CSVRGREEKLFF. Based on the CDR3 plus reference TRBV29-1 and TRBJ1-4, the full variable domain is SAVISQKPSRDICQRGTSLTIQCQVDSQVTMMFWYRQQPGQSLTLIATANQGSEATYESGFVIDKFPISRPNLTFSTLTVSNMSPEDSSIYLCSVRGREEKLFFGSGTQLSVL.

Here the CDR3 reads CASSQDIAGRVEQYF. As DNA, the CDR3 is TGTGCCAGCAGCCAAGATATAGCGGGACGGGTCGAGCAGTACTTC. The genes are TRBV3-1 (or the pseudogene TRBV3-2) and TRBJ2-7; TRBD2 agrees at 8 bases. The CDR3 is 15 amino acids. The trim removed 0 bases at V and 6 bases at J, leaving 7 bases unmatched. The germline V gene has CDR1 LGHDT and CDR2 YNNKEL (reference sequence).

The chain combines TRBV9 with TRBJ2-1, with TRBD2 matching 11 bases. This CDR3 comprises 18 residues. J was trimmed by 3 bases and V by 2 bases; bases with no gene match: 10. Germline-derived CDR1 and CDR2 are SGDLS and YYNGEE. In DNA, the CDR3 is TGTGCCAGCAGCGTTCGACCTGCCGGGACTAGCGGCTACAATGAGCAGTTCTTC. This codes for CASSVRPAGTSGYNEQFF.

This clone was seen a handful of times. The CDR3 sequence is CASGPGTMNTEAFF. As DNA, the CDR3 is TGCGCCAGCGGCCCGGGAACCATGAACACTGAAGCTTTCTTT. The genes are TRBV5-1 and TRBJ1-1; D gene ambiguous. The length of the CDR3 is 14 residues. The germline V gene has CDR1 SGHRS and CDR2 YFSETQ. With 7 bases removed from V and 0 bases from J, the gap between germline ends came to 13 bases.

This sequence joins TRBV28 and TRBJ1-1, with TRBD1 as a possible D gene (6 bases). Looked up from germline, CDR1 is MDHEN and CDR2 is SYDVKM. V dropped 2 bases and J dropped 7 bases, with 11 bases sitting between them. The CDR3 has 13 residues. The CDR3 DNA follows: TGTGCCAGCAGTTTAGAACAGGGTAATGAAGCTTTCTTT. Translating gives CASSLEQGNEAFF.

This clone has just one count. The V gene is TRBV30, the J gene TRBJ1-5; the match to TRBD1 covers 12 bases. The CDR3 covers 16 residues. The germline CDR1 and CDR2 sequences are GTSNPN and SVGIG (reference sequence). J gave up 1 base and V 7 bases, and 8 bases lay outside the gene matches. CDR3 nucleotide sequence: TGTGCCTTCAGACGGGGACAGGGGGCAAGCAATCAGCCCCAGCATTTT. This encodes CAFRRGQGASNQPQHF.

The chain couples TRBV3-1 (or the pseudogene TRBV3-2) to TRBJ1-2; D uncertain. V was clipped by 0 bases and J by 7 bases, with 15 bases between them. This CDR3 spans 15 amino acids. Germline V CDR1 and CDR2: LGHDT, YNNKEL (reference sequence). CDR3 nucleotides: TGTGCCAGCAGCCAAGATAACGGAGCGGTCTTTGGCTACACCTTC. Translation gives CASSQDNGAVFGYTF.

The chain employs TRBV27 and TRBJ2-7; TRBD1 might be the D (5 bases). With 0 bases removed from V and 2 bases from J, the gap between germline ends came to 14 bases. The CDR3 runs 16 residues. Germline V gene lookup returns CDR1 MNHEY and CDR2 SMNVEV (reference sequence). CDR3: CASSLSGHRETYEQYF. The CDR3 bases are TGTGCCAGCAGTTTATCTGGACATAGGGAAACCTACGAGCAGTACTTC.

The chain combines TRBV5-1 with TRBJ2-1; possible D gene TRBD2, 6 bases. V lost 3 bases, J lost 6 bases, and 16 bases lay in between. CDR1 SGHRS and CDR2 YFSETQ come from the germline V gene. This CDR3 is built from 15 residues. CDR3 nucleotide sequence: TGCGCCAGCAGCTCGGCCGGGGGTCTGGGCAATGAGCAGTTCTTC. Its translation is CASSSAGGLGNEQFF.

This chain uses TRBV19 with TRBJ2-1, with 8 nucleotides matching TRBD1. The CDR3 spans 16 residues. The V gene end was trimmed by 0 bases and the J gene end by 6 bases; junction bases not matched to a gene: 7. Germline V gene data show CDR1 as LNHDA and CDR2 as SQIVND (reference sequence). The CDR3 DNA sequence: TGTGCCAGTAGTATAGACCGGGACAGGACTTCCAATGAGCAGTTCTTC. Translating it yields CASSIDRDRTSNEQFF.

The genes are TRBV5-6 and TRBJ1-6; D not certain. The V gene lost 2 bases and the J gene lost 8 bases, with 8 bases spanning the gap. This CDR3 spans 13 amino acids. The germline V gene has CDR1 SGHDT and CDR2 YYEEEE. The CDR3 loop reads CASSFTVDSPLHF. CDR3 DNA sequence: TGTGCCAGCAGCTTTACTGTAGATTCACCCCTCCACTTT.

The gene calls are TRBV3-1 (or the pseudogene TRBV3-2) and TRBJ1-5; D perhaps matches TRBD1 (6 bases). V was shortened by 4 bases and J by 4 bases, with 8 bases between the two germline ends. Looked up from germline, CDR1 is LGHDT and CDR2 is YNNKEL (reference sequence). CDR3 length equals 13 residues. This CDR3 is CASSPQGNQPQHF. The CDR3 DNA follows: TGTGCCAGCAGCCCACAGGGAAATCAGCCCCAGCATTTT.

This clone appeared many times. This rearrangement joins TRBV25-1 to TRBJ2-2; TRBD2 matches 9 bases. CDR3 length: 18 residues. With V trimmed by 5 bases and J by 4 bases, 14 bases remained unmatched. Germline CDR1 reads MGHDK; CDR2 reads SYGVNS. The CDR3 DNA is TGTGCCAGCAGTCCCCCGGGACTAGCTGCGCTGGGCACCGGGGAGCTGTTTTTT. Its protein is CASSPPGLAALGTGELFF.

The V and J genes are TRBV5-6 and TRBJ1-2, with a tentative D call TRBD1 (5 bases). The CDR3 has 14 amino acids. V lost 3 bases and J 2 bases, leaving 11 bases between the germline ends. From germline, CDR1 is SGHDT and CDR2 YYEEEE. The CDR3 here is CASSSGEGNYGYTF. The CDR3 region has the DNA TGTGCCAGCAGCTCGGGGGAAGGGAACTATGGCTACACCTTC.

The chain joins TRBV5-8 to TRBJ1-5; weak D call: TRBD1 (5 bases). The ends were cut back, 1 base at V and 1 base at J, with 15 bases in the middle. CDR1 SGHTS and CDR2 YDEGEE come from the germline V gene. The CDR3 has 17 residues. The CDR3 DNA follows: TGTGCCAGCAGCTTGCCCCCGGGGGGGGGAAGCAATCAGCCCCAGCATTTT. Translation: CASSLPPGGGSNQPQHF.

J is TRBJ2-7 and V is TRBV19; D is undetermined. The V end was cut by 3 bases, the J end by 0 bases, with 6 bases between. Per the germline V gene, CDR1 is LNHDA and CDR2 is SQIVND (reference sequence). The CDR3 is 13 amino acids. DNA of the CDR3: TGTGCCAGTAGTATCACGAGCTCCTACGAGCAGTACTTC. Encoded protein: CASSITSSYEQYF.

As DNA, the CDR3 is TGTGCCAGTAGTGTGGGACAGGGGGGCGGTCAGCCCCAGCATTTT. This sequence encodes CASSVGQGGGQPQHF. The V call is TRBV19, the J call TRBJ1-5, with 11 bases fitting TRBD1. The CDR3 sequence is 15 residues long. In germline, CDR1 is LNHDA, CDR2 SQIVND (reference sequence). The V gene end was trimmed by 5 bases and the J gene end by 6 bases; junction bases not matched to a gene: 6.

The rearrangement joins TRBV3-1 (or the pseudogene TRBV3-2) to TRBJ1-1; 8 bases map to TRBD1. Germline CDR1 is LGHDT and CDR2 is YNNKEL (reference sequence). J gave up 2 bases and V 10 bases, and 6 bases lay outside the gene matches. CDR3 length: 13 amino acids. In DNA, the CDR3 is TGTGCCACCCGGACAGGGTCAAACACTGAAGCTTTCTTT. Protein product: CATRTGSNTEAFF.

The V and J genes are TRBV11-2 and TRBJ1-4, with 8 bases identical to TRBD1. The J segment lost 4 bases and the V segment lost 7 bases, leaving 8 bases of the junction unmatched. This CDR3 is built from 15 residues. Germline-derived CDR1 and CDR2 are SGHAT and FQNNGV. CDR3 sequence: CASTLTGGGNEKLFF. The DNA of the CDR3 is TGTGCCAGCACGCTTACAGGGGGGGGTAATGAAAAACTGTTTTTT.

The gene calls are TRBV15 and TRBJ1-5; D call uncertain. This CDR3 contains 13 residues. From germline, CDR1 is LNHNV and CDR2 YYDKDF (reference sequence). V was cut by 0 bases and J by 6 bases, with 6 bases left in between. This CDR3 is CATSRDLGQPQHF. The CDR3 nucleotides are TGTGCCACCAGCAGAGATCTCGGTCAGCCCCAGCATTTT.

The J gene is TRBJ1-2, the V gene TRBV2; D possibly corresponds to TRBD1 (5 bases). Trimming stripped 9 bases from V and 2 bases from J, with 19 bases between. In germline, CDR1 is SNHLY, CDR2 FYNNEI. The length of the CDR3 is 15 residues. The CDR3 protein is CARTLGVIKNYGYTF. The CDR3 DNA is TGTGCCAGGACCCTAGGGGTGATCAAAAACTATGGCTACACCTTC.

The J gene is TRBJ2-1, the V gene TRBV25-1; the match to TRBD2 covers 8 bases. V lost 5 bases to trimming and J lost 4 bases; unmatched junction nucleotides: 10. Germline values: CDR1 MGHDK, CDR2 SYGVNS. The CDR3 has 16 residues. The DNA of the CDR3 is TGTGCCAGCAGTCCTCCCGGGAGCGGGGGTTACAATGAGCAGTTCTTC. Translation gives CASSPPGSGGYNEQFF.

The CDR3 reads CASSTTSGGYNEQFF. CDR3 coding DNA: TGTGCCAGTAGTACGACTAGCGGGGGATACAATGAGCAGTTCTTC. The chain links TRBV19 to TRBJ2-1; 12 nucleotides align to TRBD2. The junction had 2 bases not matched to a gene; V was cut back by 4 bases and J by 4 bases. This CDR3 spans 15 amino acids. The V gene's germline CDR1 is LNHDA and CDR2 SQIVND (reference sequence).

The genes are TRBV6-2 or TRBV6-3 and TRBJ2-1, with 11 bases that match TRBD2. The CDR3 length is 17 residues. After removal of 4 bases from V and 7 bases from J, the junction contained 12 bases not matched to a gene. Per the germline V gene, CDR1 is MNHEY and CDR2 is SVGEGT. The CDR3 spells CASSSHLLAGVVNEQFF. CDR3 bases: TGTGCCAGCAGTTCCCACCTACTAGCGGGAGTGGTAAATGAGCAGTTCTTC.

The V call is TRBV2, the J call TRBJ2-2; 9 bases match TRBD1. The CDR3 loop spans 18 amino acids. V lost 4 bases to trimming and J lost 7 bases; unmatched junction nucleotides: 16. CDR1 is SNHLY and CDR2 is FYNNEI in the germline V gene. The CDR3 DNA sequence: TGTGCCAGCAGTGCCGAGCGGGACAGGGAGCGTGAGAGCGGGGAGCTGTTTTTT. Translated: CASSAERDRERESGELFF.

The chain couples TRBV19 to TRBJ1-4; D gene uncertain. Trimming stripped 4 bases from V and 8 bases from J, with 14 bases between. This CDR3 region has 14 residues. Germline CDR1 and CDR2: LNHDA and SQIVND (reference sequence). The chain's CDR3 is CASSRSGRPEKLFF. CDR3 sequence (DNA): TGTGCCAGTAGTAGGTCGGGAAGGCCCGAAAAACTGTTTTTT.

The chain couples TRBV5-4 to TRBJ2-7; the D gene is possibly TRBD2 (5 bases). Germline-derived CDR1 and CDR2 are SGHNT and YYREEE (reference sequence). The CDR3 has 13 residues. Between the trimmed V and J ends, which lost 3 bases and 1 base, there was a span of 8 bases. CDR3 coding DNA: TGTGCCAGCAGCTGGACTCCTTCCTACGAGCAGTACTTC. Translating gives CASSWTPSYEQYF.

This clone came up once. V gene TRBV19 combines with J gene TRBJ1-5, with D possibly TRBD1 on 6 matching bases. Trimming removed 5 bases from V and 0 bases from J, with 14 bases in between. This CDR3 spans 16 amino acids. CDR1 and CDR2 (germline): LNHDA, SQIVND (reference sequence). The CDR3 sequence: CASSSIKQGSNQPQHF. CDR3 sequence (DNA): TGTGCCAGTAGTTCTATAAAACAGGGTAGCAATCAGCCCCAGCATTTT.

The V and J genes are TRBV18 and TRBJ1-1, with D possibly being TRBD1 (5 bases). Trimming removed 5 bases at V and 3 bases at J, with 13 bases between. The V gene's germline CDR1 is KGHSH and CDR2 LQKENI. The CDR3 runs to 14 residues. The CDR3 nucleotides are TGTGCCAGCTCATTAGTCAGGGAGGACACTGAAGCTTTCTTT. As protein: CASSLVREDTEAFF.